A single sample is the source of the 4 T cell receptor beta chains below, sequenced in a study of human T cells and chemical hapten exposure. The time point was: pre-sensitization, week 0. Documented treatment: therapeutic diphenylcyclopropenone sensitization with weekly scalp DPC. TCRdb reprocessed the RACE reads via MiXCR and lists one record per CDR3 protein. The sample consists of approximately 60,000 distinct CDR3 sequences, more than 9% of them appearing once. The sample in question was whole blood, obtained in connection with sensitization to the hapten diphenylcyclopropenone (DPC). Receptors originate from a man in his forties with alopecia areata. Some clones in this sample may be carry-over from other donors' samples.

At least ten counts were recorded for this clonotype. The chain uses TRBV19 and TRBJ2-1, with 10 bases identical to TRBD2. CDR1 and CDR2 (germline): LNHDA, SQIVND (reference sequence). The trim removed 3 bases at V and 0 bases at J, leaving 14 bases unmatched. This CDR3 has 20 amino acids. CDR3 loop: CASSIGGRGLAEPSYNEQFF. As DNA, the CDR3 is TGTGCCAGTAGTATCGGGGGCAGAGGACTAGCGGAGCCCTCCTACAATGAGCAGTTCTTC.

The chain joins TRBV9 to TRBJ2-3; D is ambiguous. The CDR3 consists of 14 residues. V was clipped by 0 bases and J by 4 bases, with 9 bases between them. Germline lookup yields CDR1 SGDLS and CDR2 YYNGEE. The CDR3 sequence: CASSVEPLADTQYF. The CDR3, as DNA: TGTGCCAGCAGCGTAGAGCCCCTAGCAGATACGCAGTATTTT.

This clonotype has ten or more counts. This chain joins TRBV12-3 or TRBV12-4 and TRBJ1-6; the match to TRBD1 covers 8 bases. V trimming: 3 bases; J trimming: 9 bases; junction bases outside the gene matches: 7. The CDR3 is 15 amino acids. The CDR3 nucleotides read TGTGCCAGCAGTTTGTCCGGACAGGGAACTTCACCCCTCCACTTT. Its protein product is CASSLSGQGTSPLHF.

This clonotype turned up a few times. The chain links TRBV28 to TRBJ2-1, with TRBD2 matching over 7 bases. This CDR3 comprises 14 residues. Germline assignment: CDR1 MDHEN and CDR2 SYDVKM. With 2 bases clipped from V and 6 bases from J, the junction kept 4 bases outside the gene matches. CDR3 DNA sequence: TGTGCCAGCAGTTTAGGACTAGATGGCAATGAGCAGTTCTTC. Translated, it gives CASSLGLDGNEQFF.